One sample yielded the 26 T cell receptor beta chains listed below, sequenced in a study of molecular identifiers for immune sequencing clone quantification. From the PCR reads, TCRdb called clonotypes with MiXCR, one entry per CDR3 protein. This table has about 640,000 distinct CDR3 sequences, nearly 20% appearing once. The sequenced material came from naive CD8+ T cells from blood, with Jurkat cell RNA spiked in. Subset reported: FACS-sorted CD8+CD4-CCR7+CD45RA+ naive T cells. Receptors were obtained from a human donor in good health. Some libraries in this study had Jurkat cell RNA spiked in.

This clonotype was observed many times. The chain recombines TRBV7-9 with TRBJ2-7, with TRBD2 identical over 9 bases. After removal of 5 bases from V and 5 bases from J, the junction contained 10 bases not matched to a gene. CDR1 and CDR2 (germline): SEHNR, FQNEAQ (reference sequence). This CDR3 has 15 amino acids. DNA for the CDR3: TGTGCCAGCAGCCAACCGGGACTAGCAGAAAACGAGCAGTACTTC. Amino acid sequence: CASSQPGLAENEQYF.

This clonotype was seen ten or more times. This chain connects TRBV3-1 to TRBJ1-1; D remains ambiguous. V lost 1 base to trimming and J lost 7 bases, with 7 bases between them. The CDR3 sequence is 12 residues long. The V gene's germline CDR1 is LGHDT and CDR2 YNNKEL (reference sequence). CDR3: CASSQGVDEAFF. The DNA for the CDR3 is TGTGCCAGCAGCCAAGGGGTAGATGAAGCTTTCTTT. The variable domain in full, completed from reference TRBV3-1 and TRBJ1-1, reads DTAVSQTPKYLVTQMGNDKSIKCEQNLGHDTMYWYKQDSKKFLKIMFSYNNKELIINETVPNRFSPKSPDKAHLNLHINSLELGDSAVYFCASSQGVDEAFFGQGTRLTVV.

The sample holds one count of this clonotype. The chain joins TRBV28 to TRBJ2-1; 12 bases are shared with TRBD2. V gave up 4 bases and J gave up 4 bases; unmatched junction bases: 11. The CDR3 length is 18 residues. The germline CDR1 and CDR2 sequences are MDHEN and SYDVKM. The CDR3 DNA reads TGTGCCAGCAGTTCCCCGATCGGGACTAGCGGGCTTTACAATGAGCAGTTCTTC. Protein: CASSSPIGTSGLYNEQFF. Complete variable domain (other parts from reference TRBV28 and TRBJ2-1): DVKVTQSSRYLVKRTGEKVFLECVQDMDHENMFWYRQDPGLGLRLIYFSYDVKMKEKGDIPEGYSVSREKKERFSLILESASTNQTSMYLCASSSPIGTSGLYNEQFFGPGTRLTVL.

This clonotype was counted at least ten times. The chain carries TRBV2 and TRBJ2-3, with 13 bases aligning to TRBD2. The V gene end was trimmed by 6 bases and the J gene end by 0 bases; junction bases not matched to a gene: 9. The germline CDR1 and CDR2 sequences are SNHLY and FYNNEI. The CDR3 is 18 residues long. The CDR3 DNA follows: TGTGCCAGCAGGGATACGACTAGCGGGAGGTTCAGCACAGATACGCAGTATTTT. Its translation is CASRDTTSGRFSTDTQYF.

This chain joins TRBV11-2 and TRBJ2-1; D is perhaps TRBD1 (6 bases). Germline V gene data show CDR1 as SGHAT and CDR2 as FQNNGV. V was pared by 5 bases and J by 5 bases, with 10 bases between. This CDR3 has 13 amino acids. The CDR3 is CASSHRADNEQFF. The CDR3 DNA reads TGTGCCAGCAGCCACAGGGCCGACAATGAGCAGTTCTTC. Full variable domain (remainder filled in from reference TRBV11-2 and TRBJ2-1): EAGVAQSPRYKIIEKRQSVAFWCNPISGHATLYWYQQILGQGPKLLIQFQNNGVVDDSQLPKDRFSAERLKGVDSTLKIQPAKLEDSAVYLCASSHRADNEQFFGPGTRLTVL.

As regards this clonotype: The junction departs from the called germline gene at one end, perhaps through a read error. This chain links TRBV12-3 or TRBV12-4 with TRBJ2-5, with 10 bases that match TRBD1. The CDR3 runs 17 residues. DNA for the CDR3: TGTGCCGGCAGCCACACACCGGGACAGGGGATAGGAGAGACCCAGTACTTC. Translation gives CAGSHTPGQGIGETQYF.

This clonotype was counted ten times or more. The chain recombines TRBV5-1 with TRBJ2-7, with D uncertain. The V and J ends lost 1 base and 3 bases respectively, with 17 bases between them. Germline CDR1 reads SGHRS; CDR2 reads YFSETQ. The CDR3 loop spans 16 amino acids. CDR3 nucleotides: TGCGCCAGCAGCTTGATTGGGGTTCAGGAGAGCTACGAGCAGTACTTC. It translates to CASSLIGVQESYEQYF. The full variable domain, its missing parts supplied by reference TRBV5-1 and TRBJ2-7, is KAGVTQTPRYLIKTRGQQVTLSCSPISGHRSVSWYQQTPGQGLQFLFEYFSETQRNKGNFPGRFSGRQFSNSRSEMNVSTLELGDSALYLCASSLIGVQESYEQYFGPGTRLTVT.

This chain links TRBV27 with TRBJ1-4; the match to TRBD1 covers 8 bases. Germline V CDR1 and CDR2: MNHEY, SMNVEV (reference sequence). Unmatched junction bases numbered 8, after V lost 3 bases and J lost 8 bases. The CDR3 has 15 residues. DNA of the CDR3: TGTGCCAGCAGTTTCGTCAGGGGGCGGAGGGAAAAACTGTTTTTT. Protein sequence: CASSFVRGRREKLFF.

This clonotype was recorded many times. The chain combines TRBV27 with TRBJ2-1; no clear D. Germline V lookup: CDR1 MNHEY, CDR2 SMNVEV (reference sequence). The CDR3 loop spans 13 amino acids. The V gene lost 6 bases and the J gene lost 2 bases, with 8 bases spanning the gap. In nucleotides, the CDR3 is TGTGCCAGCAGACAGAAGACCTACAATGAGCAGTTCTTC. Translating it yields CASRQKTYNEQFF.

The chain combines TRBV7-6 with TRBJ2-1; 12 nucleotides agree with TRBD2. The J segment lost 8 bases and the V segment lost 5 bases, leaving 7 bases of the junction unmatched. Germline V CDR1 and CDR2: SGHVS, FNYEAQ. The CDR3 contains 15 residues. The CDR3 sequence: CASSPSGGAVDEQFF. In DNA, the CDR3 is TGTGCCAGCAGCCCTAGCGGGGGGGCAGTCGATGAGCAGTTCTTC.

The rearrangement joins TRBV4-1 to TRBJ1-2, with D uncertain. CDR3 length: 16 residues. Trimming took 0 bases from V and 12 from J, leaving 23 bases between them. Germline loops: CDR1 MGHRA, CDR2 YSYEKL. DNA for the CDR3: TGCGCCAGCAGCCAAGATTCAGTTTACTCTAACTACGGCCACACCTTC. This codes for CASSQDSVYSNYGHTF.

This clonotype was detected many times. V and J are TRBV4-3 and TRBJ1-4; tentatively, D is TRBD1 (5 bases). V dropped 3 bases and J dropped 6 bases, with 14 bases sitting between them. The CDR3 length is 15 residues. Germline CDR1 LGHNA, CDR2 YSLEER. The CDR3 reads CASSQDGDVHEKLFF. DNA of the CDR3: TGCGCCAGCAGCCAGGATGGGGACGTTCATGAAAAACTGTTTTTT.

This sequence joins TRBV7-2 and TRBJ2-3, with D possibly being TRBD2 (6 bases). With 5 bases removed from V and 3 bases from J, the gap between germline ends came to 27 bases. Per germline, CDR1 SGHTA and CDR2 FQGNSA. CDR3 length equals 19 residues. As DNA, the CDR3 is TGTGCCAGCAGCGATAACAACCGGGGCGGGCCCGGGGGAACAGATACGCAGTATTTT. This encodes CASSDNNRGGPGGTDTQYF.

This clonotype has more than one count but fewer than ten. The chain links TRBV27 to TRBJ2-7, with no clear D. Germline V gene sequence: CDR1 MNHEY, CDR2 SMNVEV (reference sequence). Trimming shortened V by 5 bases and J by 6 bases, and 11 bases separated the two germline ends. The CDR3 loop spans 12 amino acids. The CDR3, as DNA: TGTGCCAGCAGTAAAGGCCCTTTCGAGCAGTACTTC. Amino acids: CASSKGPFEQYF.

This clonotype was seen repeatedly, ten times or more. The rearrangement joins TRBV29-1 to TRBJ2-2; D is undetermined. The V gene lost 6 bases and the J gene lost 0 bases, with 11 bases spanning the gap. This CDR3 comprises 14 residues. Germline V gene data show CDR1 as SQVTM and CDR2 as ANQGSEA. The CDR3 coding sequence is TGCAGCGTCCTGACGGAGACGAACACCGGGGAGCTGTTTTTT. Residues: CSVLTETNTGELFF.

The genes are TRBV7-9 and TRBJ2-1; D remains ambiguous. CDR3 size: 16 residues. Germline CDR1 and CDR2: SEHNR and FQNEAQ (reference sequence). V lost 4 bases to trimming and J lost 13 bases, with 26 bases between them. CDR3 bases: TGTGCCAGCAGCTCCCAAGACGGAGAGCCCCAAGAGACCCAGTTCTTC. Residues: CASSSQDGEPQETQFF.

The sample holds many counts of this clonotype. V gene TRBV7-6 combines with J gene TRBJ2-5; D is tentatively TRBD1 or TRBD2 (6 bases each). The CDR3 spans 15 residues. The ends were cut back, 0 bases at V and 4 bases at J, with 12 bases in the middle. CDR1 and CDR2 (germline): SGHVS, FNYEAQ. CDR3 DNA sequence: TGTGCCAGCAGCTTAGCAGGGACGGGGGCAGAGACCCAGTACTTC. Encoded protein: CASSLAGTGAETQYF.

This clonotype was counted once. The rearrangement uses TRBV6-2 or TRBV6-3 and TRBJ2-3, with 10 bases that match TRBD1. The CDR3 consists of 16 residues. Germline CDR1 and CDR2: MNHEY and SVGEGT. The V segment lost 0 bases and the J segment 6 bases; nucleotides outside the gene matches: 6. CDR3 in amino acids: CASSYSDRGELDTQYF. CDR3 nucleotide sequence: TGTGCCAGCAGTTACTCGGACAGGGGGGAGTTGGATACGCAGTATTTT.

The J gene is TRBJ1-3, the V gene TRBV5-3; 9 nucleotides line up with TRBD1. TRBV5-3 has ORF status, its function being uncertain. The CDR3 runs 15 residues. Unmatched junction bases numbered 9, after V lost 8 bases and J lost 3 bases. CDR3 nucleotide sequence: TGTGCCAGCAGTGCTGGACAGGGGAATGGAAACACCATATATTTT. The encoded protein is CASSAGQGNGNTIYF.

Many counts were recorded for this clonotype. The CDR3 spells CASSWGYTDTQYF. CDR3 sequence (DNA): TGTGCCAGCAGTTGGGGGTACACAGATACGCAGTATTTT. The rearrangement uses TRBV12-3 or TRBV12-4 and TRBJ2-3; D is perhaps TRBD1 or TRBD2 (5 bases each). The germline V and J ends were trimmed by 4 bases and 2 bases, with 7 bases remaining between them. The CDR3 is 13 residues long.

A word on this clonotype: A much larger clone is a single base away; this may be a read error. DNA of the CDR3: TGTGCCAGCAGCTTCGGACCATCTGTGGCCTACAAGCAGTACTTC. Its protein is CASSFGPSVAYKQYF. The V and J genes are TRBV13 and TRBJ2-7; the D is unclear. The CDR3 spans 15 residues. The germline V gene has CDR1 PRHDT and CDR2 FYEKMQ (reference sequence).

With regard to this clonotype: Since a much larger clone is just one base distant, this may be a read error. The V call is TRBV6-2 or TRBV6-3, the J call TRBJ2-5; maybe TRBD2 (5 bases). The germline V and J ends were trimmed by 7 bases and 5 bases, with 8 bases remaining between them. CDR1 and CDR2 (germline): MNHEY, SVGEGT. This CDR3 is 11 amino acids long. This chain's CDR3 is CASNIAETQYF. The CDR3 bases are TGTGCCAGCAACATAGCGGAGACCCAGTACTTC.

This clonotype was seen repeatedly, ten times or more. In nucleotides, the CDR3 is TGTGCCAGCAGCCAAGGACGCGGTCTAGCGGGACCCACAGATACGCAGTATTTT. Translating it yields CASSQGRGLAGPTDTQYF. The rearrangement uses TRBV4-2 and TRBJ2-3, with 9 bases that match TRBD2. V lost 1 base and J lost 2; bases outside the gene matches: 10. The germline V gene has CDR1 LGHNA and CDR2 YNFKEQ. The CDR3 sequence is 18 residues long.

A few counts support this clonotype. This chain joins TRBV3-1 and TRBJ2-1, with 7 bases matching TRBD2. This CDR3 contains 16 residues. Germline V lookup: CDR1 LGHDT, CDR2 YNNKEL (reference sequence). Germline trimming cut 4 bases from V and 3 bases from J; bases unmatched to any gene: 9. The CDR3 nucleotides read TGTGCCAGCAGCCCTCCTGGGCTAGCGGACTACAATGAGCAGTTCTTC. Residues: CASSPPGLADYNEQFF.

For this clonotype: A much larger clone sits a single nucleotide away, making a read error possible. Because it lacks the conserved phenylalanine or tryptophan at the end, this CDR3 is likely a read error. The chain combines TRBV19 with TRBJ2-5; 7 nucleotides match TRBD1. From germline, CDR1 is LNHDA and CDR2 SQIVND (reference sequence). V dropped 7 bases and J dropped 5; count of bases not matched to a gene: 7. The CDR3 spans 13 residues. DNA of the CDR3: TGTGCCAGTACTAAGACAGGGATGGAGACCCAGTACTCC. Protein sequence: CASTKTGMETQYS.

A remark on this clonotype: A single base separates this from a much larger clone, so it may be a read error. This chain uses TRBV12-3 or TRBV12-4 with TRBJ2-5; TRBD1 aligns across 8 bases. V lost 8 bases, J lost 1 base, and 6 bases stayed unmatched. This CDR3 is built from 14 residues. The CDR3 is CASGGGTGQETQYF. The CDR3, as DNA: TGTGCCAGCGGAGGCGGGACAGGCCAAGAGACCCAGTACTTC.